This TCR beta chain emerged from a study of T-cell memory formation after mild COVID-19 (dated by TCRdb to the early 2020s). Broadly, across the study: TCR sequence clusters from the two donors were found to be largely donor specific. Two young, previously healthy adult volunteers, one female and one male, were included in the cohort. In a couple of donors, T-cell clones that expanded and contracted after mild COVID-19 were tracked by sequencing TCRalpha and TCRbeta repertoires over time.

Trimming takes 2 bases from V and 5 bases from J, and the germline ends sit 10 bases apart. Looking up the germline V gene (reference sequence) yields CDR1 MNHNY and CDR2 SVGAGI. CDR3 length: 14 amino acids, cysteine to phenylalanine. The retained sequence is limited to the CDR3, 42 bases, with the frame set at the first base. Ficoll-Paque density gradient centrifugation was used to isolate PBMCs. Comment on this clonotype: Its binding antigen is unknown. Base-call qualities are not available, and no considerably larger clone is one nucleotide away.

The paper as a whole reports these results and caveats: Some responding clones were found in pre-infection memory, which suggests that pre-existing cross-reactive memory T cells took part in the SARS-CoV-2 response. Contracting CD4+ clones were located mainly in the CM and EM memory subsets, whereas CD8+ clones were found to be enriched in EMRA. Clones that contracted from day 15 to 85 showed balanced CD4/CD8 phenotypes, whereas a second wave of clones that expanded from day 15 to 37 leaned towards CD4+. The study covered only a couple of mild cases, and larger cohorts including severe cases with pre-infection samples were considered necessary. SARS-CoV-2 specificity of the second-wave clones peaking on day 37 was not confirmed.

Reads for this sample came from an Illumina NovaSeq 6000. TCRalpha and TCRbeta cDNA libraries were built by 5'RACE with constant-segment primers, adding sample barcodes and unique molecular identifiers. RNA was extracted from every sample with Trizol reagent. Library amplification was performed in two PCR steps, and a second sample barcode and Illumina TruSeq adapters were introduced in the second step. The libraries were sequenced on an Illumina NovaSeq using 2 x 150 bp paired-end reads. The study's own analysis went as follows. The reads were demultiplexed and collapsed into UMI-guided consensus sequences using migec v1.2.7. Using mixcr v2.1.11, the UMI consensuses were aligned to TRA and TRB V and J templates and assembled into clonotypes. A clonotype was counted as expanded or contracted only when both edgeR and NoisET called the clonotype significant, with the noise models trained on biological replicates. For edgeR calls, the thresholds were a false discovery rate-adjusted p below 0.01 and a log2 fold-change of 1. As an exploratory analysis of dynamics, PCA with hierarchical clustering was applied to max-normalized trajectories of the 1000 most abundant clonotypes. Separately sequenced CD4+ and CD8+ repertoires were used to assign the CD4 or CD8 phenotype of responding clones. The public reads were quality trimmed at Q25 with fastp and then assembled into clones with MiXCR by TCRdb, keeping productive beta chains. Duplicate CDR3 protein sequences are folded into a single record with the most common DNA and genes. These V and J calls derive from TCRdb rather than the authors' analysis. Across this sample there are about 250,000 distinct CDR3 sequences, with 15% seen only once. The ten largest clones add up to more than 2% of the sample.

The sequenced sample consisted of PBMCs or a T cell subset sorted from them (not recorded which). This sequence was found in an adult woman who had mild COVID-19 (a few samples of this study predate the infection). The sample titles of this study are shuffled in the database, so cell type and time point are left out; the donor was told from shared clones. The sequence joins TRBV6-6 to TRBJ1-5; the D gene assignment is ambiguous. The DNA sequence follows: TGTGCCAGCAGTTACCAAGGGATTTATCAGCCCCAGCATTTT. It codes for CASSYQGIYQPQHF.